This T cell receptor beta chain was recorded in a study of tumor and adjacent non-tumor tissue in lung cancer listed by TCRdb under 2018. Concerning the study at large: Of the cohort, 11 to 12 patients had adenocarcinoma, 2 had squamous cell carcinoma and 1 had small cell lung cancer. Ages among the roughly 15 patients ranged from about 31 to 76 years, there were around ten men and 5 women, and disease was at TNM stage I to III. About 30 paired specimens, one tumor and one normal lung sample per patient, were profiled by TCRbeta CDR3 sequencing. Sequencing produced some 130,000,000 productive TCRbeta reads in total, an average of about 4.2 million reads per sample. The study compared bulk TCRbeta repertoires between lung tumor tissue and matched distant non-tumor lung tissue from fewer than 19 lung cancer patients. Beyond this particular receptor, the publication reports: The top 100 clones made up a significantly larger cumulative share of the repertoire in normal lung than in tumor tissue. TCR diversity was significantly higher in younger patients, and higher tumor TCR diversity was associated with shorter overall and disease-free survival. Tumor tissue showed significantly higher TCR diversity (inverse Simpson) than normal lung tissue, at 431.37 vs 166.20 (P = 0.0075, Mann-Whitney U test). Because peripheral blood was not sequenced, blood TCRbeta repertoires in the lung cancer patients of the study were not examined. Neither the sequencing platform nor unique molecular identifiers are named or mentioned anywhere in the methods. Only roughly 16 patients were in the cohort, and the authors stated that larger samples and more detailed clinical data are needed.

RNA was isolated from bulk unsorted tissue, and RNA quality was assessed with a NanoDrop ND-1000 and an Agilent 2100. The normal lung samples consisted of distant non-tumor tissue collected more than 3 cm from the tumor edge. Donors were newly diagnosed lung cancer patients admitted for thoracic surgery in China between August and November 2014, without prior chemotherapy. Anyone who had undergone radiotherapy or chemotherapy before, or who had another cancer at the same time, was left out of the study. Pieces of surgical tissue measuring about 1-2.2 cm3 were kept in RNAlater solution and stored at -80 degrees C until use. Library construction relied on multiplex PCR. Sequencer: Illumina HiSeq 2500. TCRbeta libraries were built by three rounds of nested PCR using primers (Table S4), following protocols modified from ARM-PCR. Before sequencing, PCR products of 200-500 bp were excised from the gel and purified with the QIAquick gel extraction kit. As for how the authors treated the data: Trimmomatic was used to clean the reads, FLASH was used to merge the reads into complete CDR3 sequences, and MiTCR was used to assign the reads to V(D)J germline segments. VDJtools was used to compute clonal diversity as the inverse Simpson's index. In-frame sequences lacking a premature stop codon were counted as productive reads. TCRdb reran the public reads through fastp at Q25 and MiXCR, keeping productive beta chains. A single entry per CDR3 protein holds the most common genes and DNA from its merged rows. The V and J calls reflect TCRdb's pipeline rather than the authors' work. Present in this sample are some 100,000 distinct CDR3 sequences, over 55% of which were seen just once. Together, the top ten hold 15% to 20% of the sample.

Comments on this clonotype: Its cognate antigen has yet to be identified. This is likely a read error, given that the CDR3 carries no conserved phenylalanine or tryptophan at its end.

V gives up 7 bases and J gives up 3 bases, and the segment between their germline ends measures 12 bases. A total of 14 residues make up the CDR3, ends included. The CDR3 DNA has 42 bases and is translated from base 1. CDR1 and CDR2 (SGHAT, FQNNGV) derive from the germline V gene. This chain is built from TRBV11-2 and TRBJ2-2, with TRBD1 as a weak D call on 6 bases. Sequencing was carried out using distant non-tumor lung tissue. This TCR came from a man in his thirties or forties with non-small cell lung cancer. The sequenced DNA: TGTGCCAGCAACCCCGGGACATACACCGGGGAGCTGTTTCTT. Its coded protein is CASNPGTYTGELFL.